This T cell receptor beta chain was sequenced during a study of blood T cell repertoires in COVID-19. Sequencing used immunoSEQ multiplex PCR; TCRdb keeps in-frame clones, though not all of them. The repertoire has 200,000 to 300,000 clones, approximately 85% of them found once; the top ten carry approximately 0.7%. Germline V CDR1 and CDR2: MNHEY, SVGEGT. The CDR3 runs 14 residues. V was shortened by 0 bases and J by 1 base, with 6 bases between the two germline ends. The specimen was peripheral blood. This clonotype was obtained from a human donor in a cohort sampled during active COVID-19. The chain employs TRBV6-2 or TRBV6-3 and TRBJ1-2; D uncertain. CDR3 nucleotide sequence: TGTGCCAGCAGTTACTCGGCAGTTAACTATGGCTACACCTTC. Amino acids: CASSYSAVNYGYTF.